One and the same sample provided the 8 T cell receptor beta chains below, sequenced in a study of T cells after yellow fever vaccination (dated by TCRdb to between 2018 and 2021). Library creation used 5' RACE. These reads were obtained on an Illumina HiSeq 2500. TCRdb trimmed the raw reads at Q25, called clones with MiXCR and kept productive beta chains. A single entry per CDR3 protein holds the most common genes and DNA from its merged rows. This sample gives 150,000 to 200,000 distinct CDR3 sequences in total; 6% to 7.5% of them show up just once. The ten largest clones represent around 2.3% of the sample. This specimen's treatment or condition label, interpreted: live attenuated yellow fever vaccine strain. The material was CD4+ T cells sorted from PBMCs, obtained less than 6 days after the first yellow fever vaccination. These receptors came from a man aged 18 to 29 who received the YFV17D yellow fever vaccine.

This clonotype was recorded at least ten times. The chain joins TRBV7-9 to TRBJ1-1; D gene ambiguous. The CDR3 is 14 residues long. Germline V gene data show CDR1 as SEHNR and CDR2 as FQNEAQ (reference sequence). Trimming stripped 7 bases from V and 3 bases from J, with 15 bases between. The CDR3 DNA sequence: TGTGCCAGCACCCACGTCCCTCAGGACACTGAAGCTTTCTTT. Its translation: CASTHVPQDTEAFF.

On this clonotype itself: It may be a read error: a sequence one base away is much more abundant. This chain uses TRBV6-2 or TRBV6-3 with TRBJ2-5, with 7 bases fitting TRBD1. Germline V CDR1 and CDR2: MNHEY, SVGEGT. The CDR3 is 13 amino acids. Trimming removed 6 bases from V and 5 bases from J; junction bases left unmatched: 6. The CDR3 DNA follows: TGTGCCAGCAGGTCGACAGGGCTTGAGACCCAGTACTTC. This gives the protein CASRSTGLETQYF.

The V call is TRBV6-5, the J call TRBJ2-6, with a weak D call TRBD1 (6 bases). The CDR3 contains 16 residues. Germline assignment: CDR1 MNHEY and CDR2 SVGAGI. Trimming stripped 4 bases from V and 2 bases from J, with 12 bases between. In DNA form, the CDR3 reads TGTGCCAGCAGTTTACTACAGGGTCCTGGGGCCAACGTCCTGACTTTC. This encodes CASSLLQGPGANVLTF.

This clonotype occurred many times. The chain carries TRBV2 and TRBJ2-7; 8 bases are a match to TRBD1. Germline values: CDR1 SNHLY, CDR2 FYNNEI. The CDR3 spans 13 residues. J lost 5 bases, V lost 8 bases, and 8 bases had no gene match. The CDR3 sequence is CASEGQGANEQYV. DNA for the CDR3: TGTGCCAGCGAGGGGCAGGGGGCCAACGAGCAGTACGTC.

Many counts were recorded for this clonotype. The rearrangement joins TRBV7-9 to TRBJ2-5; unclear D gene. The CDR3 covers 13 residues. Germline CDR1 SEHNR, CDR2 FQNEAQ (reference sequence). Trimming pared 5 bases from V and 5 bases from J, leaving 12 bases between. The CDR3 region has the DNA TGTGCCAGCAGCGTCTCCGGGCAGGAGACCCAGTACTTC. Residues: CASSVSGQETQYF.

The sample holds many counts of this clonotype. The genes are TRBV12-3 or TRBV12-4 and TRBJ1-6, with D perhaps matching TRBD1 (5 bases). CDR3 size: 15 residues. With 5 bases removed from V and 10 bases from J, the gap between germline ends came to 18 bases. CDR3 sequence: CASSVRALSSSPLHF. The CDR3 DNA sequence: TGTGCCAGCAGTGTCAGGGCACTATCATCCTCACCCCTCCACTTT.

This clonotype was counted many times. This chain joins TRBV12-3 or TRBV12-4 and TRBJ2-5, with 10 bases matching TRBD1. This CDR3 spans 14 amino acids. After removal of 6 bases from V and 7 bases from J, the junction contained 8 bases not matched to a gene. The CDR3 spells CASSVPGQGWTQYF. The CDR3 DNA reads TGTGCCAGCAGCGTGCCGGGACAGGGGTGGACCCAGTACTTC.

This clonotype has at least ten counts. J is TRBJ2-1 and V is TRBV7-2, with D perhaps matching TRBD1 (7 bases). Germline V gene sequence: CDR1 SGHTA, CDR2 FQGNSA. This CDR3 is built from 14 residues. Trimming took 3 bases from V and 6 from J, leaving 12 bases between them. Written as DNA, the CDR3 is TGTGCCAGCAGCTTGGGGGGACAGACCAATGAGCAGTTCTTC. This sequence encodes CASSLGGQTNEQFF.